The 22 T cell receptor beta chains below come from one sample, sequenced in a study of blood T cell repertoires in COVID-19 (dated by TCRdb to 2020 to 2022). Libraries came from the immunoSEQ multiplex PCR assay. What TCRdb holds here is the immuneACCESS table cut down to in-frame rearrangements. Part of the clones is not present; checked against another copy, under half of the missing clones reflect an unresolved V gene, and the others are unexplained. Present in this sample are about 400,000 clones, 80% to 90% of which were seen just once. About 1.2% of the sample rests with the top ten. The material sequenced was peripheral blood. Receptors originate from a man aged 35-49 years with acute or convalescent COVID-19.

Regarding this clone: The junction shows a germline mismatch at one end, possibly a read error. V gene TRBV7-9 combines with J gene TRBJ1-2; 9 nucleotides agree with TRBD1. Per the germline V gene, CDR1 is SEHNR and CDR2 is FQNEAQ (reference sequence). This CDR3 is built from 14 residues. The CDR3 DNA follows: TGTGCCAGCAGGTTAGACAGGGGGGGCTATGGCTACACCTTC. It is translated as CASRLDRGGYGYTF.

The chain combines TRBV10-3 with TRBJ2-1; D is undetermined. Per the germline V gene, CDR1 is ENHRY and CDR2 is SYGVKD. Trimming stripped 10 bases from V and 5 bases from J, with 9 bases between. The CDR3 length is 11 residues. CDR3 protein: CATLPNNEQFF. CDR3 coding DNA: TGTGCCACGCTTCCTAACAATGAGCAGTTCTTC.

The CDR3 reads CASSTGLGEKLFF. CDR3 in DNA: TGTGCCAGCAGCACAGGGTTGGGGGAAAAACTGTTTTTT. The V and J genes are TRBV11-2 and TRBJ1-4; a possible D gene is TRBD1 (6 bases). Germline V gene lookup returns CDR1 SGHAT and CDR2 FQNNGV. This CDR3 has 13 amino acids. V dropped 5 bases and J dropped 8 bases, with 12 bases sitting between them.

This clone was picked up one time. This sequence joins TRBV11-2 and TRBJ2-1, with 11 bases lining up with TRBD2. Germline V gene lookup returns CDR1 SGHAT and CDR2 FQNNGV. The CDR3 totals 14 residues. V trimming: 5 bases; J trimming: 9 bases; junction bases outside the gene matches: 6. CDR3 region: CASSRLAGWIEQFF. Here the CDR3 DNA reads TGTGCCAGCAGCCGACTAGCGGGGTGGATTGAGCAGTTCTTC.

CDR3 bases: TGTGCCAGCAGTTTTAGGGACTTTAAAGAGACCCAGTACTTC. Protein sequence: CASSFRDFKETQYF. The chain is built from TRBV28 and TRBJ2-5; tentative D call: TRBD2 (6 bases). V was clipped by 3 bases and J by 3 bases, with 11 bases between them. This CDR3 comprises 14 residues. Germline V CDR1 and CDR2: MDHEN, SYDVKM.

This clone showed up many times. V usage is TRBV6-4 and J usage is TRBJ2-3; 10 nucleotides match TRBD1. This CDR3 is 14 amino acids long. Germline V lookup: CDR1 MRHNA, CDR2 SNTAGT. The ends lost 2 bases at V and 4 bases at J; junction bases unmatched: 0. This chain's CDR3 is CASSDGQGADTQYF. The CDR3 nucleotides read TGTGCCAGCAGTGACGGACAGGGGGCAGATACGCAGTATTTT.

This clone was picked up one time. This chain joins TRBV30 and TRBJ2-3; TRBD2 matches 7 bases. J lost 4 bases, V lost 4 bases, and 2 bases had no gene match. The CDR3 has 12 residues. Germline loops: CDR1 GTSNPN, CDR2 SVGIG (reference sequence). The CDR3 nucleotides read TGTGCCTGGACAGGGAGGGCAGATACGCAGTATTTT. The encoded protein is CAWTGRADTQYF.

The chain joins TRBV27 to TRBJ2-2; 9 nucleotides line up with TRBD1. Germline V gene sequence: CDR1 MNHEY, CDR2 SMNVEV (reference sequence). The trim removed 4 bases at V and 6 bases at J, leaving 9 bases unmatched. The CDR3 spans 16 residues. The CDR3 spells CASSSGTGRVPGELFF. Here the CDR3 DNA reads TGTGCCAGCAGTTCCGGGACAGGGAGGGTGCCCGGGGAGCTGTTTTTT.

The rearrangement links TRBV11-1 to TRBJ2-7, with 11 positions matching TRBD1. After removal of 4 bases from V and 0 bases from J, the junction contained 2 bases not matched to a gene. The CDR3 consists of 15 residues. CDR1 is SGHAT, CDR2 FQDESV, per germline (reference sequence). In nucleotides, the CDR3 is TGTGCCAGCAGCTACGGACAGGGGGCCTCCTACGAGCAGTACTTC. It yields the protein CASSYGQGASYEQYF. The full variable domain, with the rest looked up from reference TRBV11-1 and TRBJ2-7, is EAEVAQSPRYKITEKSQAVAFWCDPISGHATLYWYRQILGQGPELLVQFQDESVVDDSQLPKDRFSAERLKGVDSTLKIQPAELGDSAMYLCASSYGQGASYEQYFGPGTRLTVT.

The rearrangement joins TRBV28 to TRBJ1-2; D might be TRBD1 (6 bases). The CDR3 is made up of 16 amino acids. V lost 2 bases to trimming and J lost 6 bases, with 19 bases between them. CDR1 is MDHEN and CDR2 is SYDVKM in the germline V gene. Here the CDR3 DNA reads TGTGCCAGCAGTTTACGTCTCGCGGGGGGCGGGGATGGCTACACCTTC. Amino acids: CASSLRLAGGGDGYTF.

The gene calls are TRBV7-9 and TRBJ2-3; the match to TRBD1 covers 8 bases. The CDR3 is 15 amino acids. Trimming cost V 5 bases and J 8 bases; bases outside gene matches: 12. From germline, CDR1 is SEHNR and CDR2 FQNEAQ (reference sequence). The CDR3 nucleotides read TGTGCCAGCAGCCAGGGGCAGGGGGCTCGGGTTACGCAGTATTTT. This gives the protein CASSQGQGARVTQYF.

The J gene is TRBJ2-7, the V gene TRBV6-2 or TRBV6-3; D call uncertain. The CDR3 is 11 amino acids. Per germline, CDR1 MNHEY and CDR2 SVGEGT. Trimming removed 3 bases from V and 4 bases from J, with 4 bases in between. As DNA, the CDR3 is TGTGCCAGCAGTTATCTGTACGAGCAGTACTTC. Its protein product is CASSYLYEQYF.

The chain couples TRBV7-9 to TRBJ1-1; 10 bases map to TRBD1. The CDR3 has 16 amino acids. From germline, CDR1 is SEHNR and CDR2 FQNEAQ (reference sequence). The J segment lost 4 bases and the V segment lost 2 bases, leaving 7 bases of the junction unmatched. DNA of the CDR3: TGTGCCAGCAGCTTATCCGGGACAGGGGAGGGCACTGAAGCTTTCTTT. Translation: CASSLSGTGEGTEAFF. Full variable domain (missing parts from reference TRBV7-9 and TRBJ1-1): DTGVSQNPRHKITKRGQNVTFRCDPISEHNRLYWYRQTLGQGPEFLTYFQNEAQLEKSRLLSDRFSAERPKGSFSTLEIQRTEQGDSAMYLCASSLSGTGEGTEAFFGQGTRLTVV.

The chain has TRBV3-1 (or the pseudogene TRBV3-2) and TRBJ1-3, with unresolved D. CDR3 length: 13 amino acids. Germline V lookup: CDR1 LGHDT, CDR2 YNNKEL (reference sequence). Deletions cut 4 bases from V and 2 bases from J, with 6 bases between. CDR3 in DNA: TGTGCCAGCAGCCTCCTCGCTGGAAACACCATATATTTT. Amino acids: CASSLLAGNTIYF.

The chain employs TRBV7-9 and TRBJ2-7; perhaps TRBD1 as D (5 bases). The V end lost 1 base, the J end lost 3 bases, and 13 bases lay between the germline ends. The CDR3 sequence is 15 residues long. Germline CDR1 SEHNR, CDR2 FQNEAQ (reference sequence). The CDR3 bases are TGTGCCAGCAGCTTAGTTTCAGGGAATCTCTACGAGCAGTACTTC. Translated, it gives CASSLVSGNLYEQYF.

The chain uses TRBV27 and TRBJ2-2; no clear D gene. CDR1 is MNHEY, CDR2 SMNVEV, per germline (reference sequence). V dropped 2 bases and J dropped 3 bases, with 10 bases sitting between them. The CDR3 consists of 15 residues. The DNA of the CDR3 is TGTGCCAGCAGTTTAGGCGTCGACTACACCGGGGAGCTGTTTTTT. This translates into CASSLGVDYTGELFF.

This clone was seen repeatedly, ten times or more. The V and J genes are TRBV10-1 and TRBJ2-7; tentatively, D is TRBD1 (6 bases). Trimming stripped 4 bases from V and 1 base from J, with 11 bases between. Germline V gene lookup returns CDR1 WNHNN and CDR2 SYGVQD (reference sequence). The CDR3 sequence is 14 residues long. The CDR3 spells CASSARGNSYEQYF. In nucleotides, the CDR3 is TGCGCCAGCAGTGCCAGGGGAAATTCCTACGAGCAGTACTTC.

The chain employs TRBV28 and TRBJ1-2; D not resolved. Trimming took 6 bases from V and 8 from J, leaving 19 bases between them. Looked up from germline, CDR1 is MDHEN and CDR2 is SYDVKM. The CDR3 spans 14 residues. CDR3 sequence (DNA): TGTGCCAGCAGCCCCCCGCTTGCAGGTGGGGGCTACACCTTC. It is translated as CASSPPLAGGGYTF.

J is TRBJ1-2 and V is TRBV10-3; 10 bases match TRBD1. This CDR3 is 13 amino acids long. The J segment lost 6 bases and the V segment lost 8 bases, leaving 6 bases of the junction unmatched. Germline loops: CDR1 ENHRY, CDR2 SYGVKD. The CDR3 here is CAIQSGTGDGYTF. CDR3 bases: TGTGCCATCCAATCAGGGACAGGGGATGGCTACACCTTC.

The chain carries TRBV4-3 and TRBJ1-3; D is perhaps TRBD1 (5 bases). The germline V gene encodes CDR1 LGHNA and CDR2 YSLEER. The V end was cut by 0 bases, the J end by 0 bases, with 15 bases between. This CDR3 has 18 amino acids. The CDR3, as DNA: TGCGCCAGCAGCCAAGATCCCCCAGACAGCCTCTCTGGAAACACCATATATTTT. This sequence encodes CASSQDPPDSLSGNTIYF.

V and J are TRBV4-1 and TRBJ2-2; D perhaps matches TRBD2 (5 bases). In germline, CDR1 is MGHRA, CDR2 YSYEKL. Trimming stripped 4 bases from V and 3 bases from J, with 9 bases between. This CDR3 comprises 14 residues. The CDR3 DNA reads TGCGCCAGCAGCCGCGGGTTGTACACCGGGGAGCTGTTTTTT. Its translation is CASSRGLYTGELFF.

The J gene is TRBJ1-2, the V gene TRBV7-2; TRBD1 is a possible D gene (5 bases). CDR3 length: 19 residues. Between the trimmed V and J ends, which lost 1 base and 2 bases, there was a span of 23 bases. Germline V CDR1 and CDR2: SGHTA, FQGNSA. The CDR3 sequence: CASSLGGGVVSSVNYGYTF. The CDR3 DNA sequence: TGTGCCAGCAGCTTAGGGGGAGGGGTCGTTAGTTCCGTCAACTATGGCTACACCTTC. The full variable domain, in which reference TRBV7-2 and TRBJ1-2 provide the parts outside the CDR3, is GAGVSQSPSNKVTEKGKDVELRCDPISGHTALYWYRQSLGQGLEFLIYFQGNSAPDKSGLPSDRFSAERTGGSVSTLTIQRTQQEDSAVYLCASSLGGGVVSSVNYGYTFGSGTRLTVV.